This T cell receptor (beta chain) stems from a study of OX40 agonist ivuxolimab in advanced cancers. As for the study in general: An agonistic anti-OX40 (CD134) antibody, ivuxolimab, was used to treat the patients.

Concerning this clone itself: Its antigen is currently unknown.

Using immunoSEQ multiplex PCR, the repertoire was profiled, and TCRdb retains in-frame clones only, with some absent. There are tens of thousands of clones in the sample; around 90% occur only once, and approximately 0.5% lies in the top ten. Notes on the study in general: Researchers report that CD8+ T cells had, on average, more expanded clones than CD4+. Antigen specificity was not determined for the expanded peripheral T cells.

The sequence derives from an adult with an advanced solid tumor such as melanoma, head and neck, liver or kidney cancer. The sequenced sample was CD4+ or CD8+ T cells sorted from blood, obtained in a trial of the OX40 agonist ivuxolimab.

CDR3 sequence reads: CASSQATGELFF. DNA of the CDR3: TGTGCCAGCAGCCAAGCCACCGGGGAGCTGTTTTTT. The chain joins TRBV4-2 to TRBJ2-2; D is unclear. Germline CDR1 LGHNA, CDR2 YNFKEQ. Between the trimmed V and J ends, which lost 1 base and 4 bases, there was a span of 1 base. This CDR3 is built from 12 residues.